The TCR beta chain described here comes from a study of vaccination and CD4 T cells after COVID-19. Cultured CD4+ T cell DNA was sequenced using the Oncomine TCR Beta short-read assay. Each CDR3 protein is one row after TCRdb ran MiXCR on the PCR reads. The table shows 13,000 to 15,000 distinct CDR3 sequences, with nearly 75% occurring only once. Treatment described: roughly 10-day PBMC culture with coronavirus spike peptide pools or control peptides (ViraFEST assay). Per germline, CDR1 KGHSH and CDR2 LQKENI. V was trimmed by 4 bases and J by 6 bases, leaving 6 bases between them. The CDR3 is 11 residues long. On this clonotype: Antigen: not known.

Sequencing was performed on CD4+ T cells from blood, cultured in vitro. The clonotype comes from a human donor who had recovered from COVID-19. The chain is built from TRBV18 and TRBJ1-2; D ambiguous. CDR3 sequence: CASSLLDGYTF. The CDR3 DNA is TGTGCCAGCTCACTTTTAGATGGCTACACCTTC.